This T cell receptor beta chain was obtained from a study of T cells after yellow fever vaccination. About the study: The SMART-Seq v4 Ultra Low Input method served to prepare the low-cell-number fractions.

TCRdb processed the 5' RACE reads anew with MiXCR; each CDR3 protein has one entry. The sample lists approximately 610,000 distinct CDR3 sequences, about a sixth occurring once. V lost 5 bases and J lost 2; bases outside the gene matches: 6. CDR1 PRHDT and CDR2 FYEKMQ come from the germline V gene (reference sequence). CDR3 length equals 14 residues. The chain is built from TRBV13 and TRBJ2-7, with TRBD1 matching over 7 bases. This sequence was found in a man in his late teens or twenties who received the YFV17D yellow fever vaccine. The sequenced sample was PBMCs, obtained less than 6 days after the first yellow fever vaccination. Written as DNA, the CDR3 is TGTGCCAGCAGCGCCCGGGACAGCCCCTACGAGCAGTACTTC. Translating gives CASSARDSPYEQYF.